The present T cell receptor beta chain was sequenced within a study of cytomegalovirus exposure and HLA in healthy donors listed by TCRdb under 2017. Regarding the research as a whole: In an earlier analysis of roughly 500 of the donors, approximately 300 Gb of sequence data and 90 million to 130 million unique TCR beta sequences from about 179 million T cells were reported. About 280 gigabases of sequencing data and roughly 80 million unique TCR sequences made up an early release that covered nearly 650 HLA-typed donors. A later analysis re-examined previously published TCR beta repertoires from about 700 donors and added high-resolution HLA genotyping to investigate patterns of TCR occurrence. Among roughly 400 genotyped donors of the cohort, an average of about 240,000 unique TCR beta nucleotide sequences were sequenced per donor, about a sixth of them non-productive. High-throughput TCR immunosequencing, statistical association of individual TCRs with disease status, and machine learning were combined to predict cytomegalovirus infection status. Rather than using new phenotypic data, the later analysis identified candidate immune exposures from TCR beta sequences and from how often those sequences occurred across donors. Both class I and class II loci were covered by HLA typing, at four-digit resolution. In addition to the first cohort of 650 to 750 subjects, a separate validation cohort of over 90 different subjects was used. In an earlier analysis of 500 to 650 of the donors, high-throughput TCR beta sequencing was used to judge whether each TCR beta V gene segment behaved as functional or pseudogenic. Donor age, sex, ethnicity and CMV serostatus were collected together with the repertoire data. All discovery cohort repertoires had been generated using a single sequencing platform. Using immunosequencing, the study profiled T cell repertoires from 500 to 800 subjects and related those repertoires to cytomegalovirus serostatus. A later genetic analysis used genome-wide SNP genotypes for about 60% of the 666 donors, treating that subset as a discovery cohort. About five DR-DQ haplotypes were treated as single units for association and clustering because of strong linkage in the cohort. The study aimed to test whether signatures of past pathogen exposure could be identified by cataloging public T cell receptors. The number of typed donors differed by locus: roughly 620-630 for A, B, C, DRB1 and DQB1; 500 to 550 for DQA1; some 610 for DPA1; and 400 to 480 for DPB1. Of the approximately 400 genotyped donors, around 81% fell in the genetic ancestry cluster associated with self-reported Caucasian donors.

CDR1 SGHNT and CDR2 YYREEE were looked up in the germline V gene (reference sequence). Including cysteine and phenylalanine, the CDR3 has 12 amino acids. This entry keeps only the CDR3 DNA: 36 bases, framed from base 1. Between the V and J ends, shortened by 3 bases and 7 bases respectively, the junction contains 8 bases. The cohort was made up of 500 to 800 healthy bone marrow donors. At the time of sampling, every cohort member was nominally healthy, though immune exposures that went unrecorded were likely present. The donor was CMV seropositive and belonged to the group of 270 or so seropositive cohort members. Every donor gave a peripheral blood sample, and the peripheral blood mononuclear cells from that sample were used for TCR beta sequencing. Genomic DNA was extracted from the blood cell samples with the Qiagen DNeasy Blood Extraction Kit. The receptor library was made with the immunoSEQ multiplex PCR assay. For the multiplex PCR, a mixture combining 60 forward primers for TCR Vbeta segments and 13 reverse primers for TCR Jbeta segments was used. The CDR3 region of rearranged TCR beta genes was amplified from genomic DNA by a multiplex PCR assay. On the Illumina HiSeq System, the amplified TCR beta libraries were sequenced as 87-base-pair reads. The authors' pipeline ran thus. Across the 670 or so repertoires, a later analysis counted about 81 million unique TCR beta chains, 9 million to 14 million of which were shared by at least two donors. To remove PCR and sequencing errors, raw reads were error-corrected and collapsed into unique sequences using a nearest-neighbor algorithm that merged closely related sequences. Alignment of CDR3 sequences to IMGT reference sequences was used to assign V, D and J gene segments. For a sequence to be retained, a match of at least six nucleotides to both a V gene segment and a J gene segment was required. Rearrangements were classified as productive when the CDR3 lacked stop codons and remained in frame with V and J, and all other rearrangements were classified as non-productive. CDR3 was defined according to IMGT convention as the region running from the second conserved V-encoded cysteine to the conserved J-encoded phenylalanine. The earlier analysis of a few hundred of the donors excluded sequences that lacked an unambiguous match to a single V gene segment. An earlier analysis of a few hundred of the donors called V segments functional above 56.7% productive rearrangements and segregating when the between-donor standard deviation exceeded 5%. To diagnose cytomegalovirus status from the catalog of TCR beta chain sequences, a statistical classification framework was built. V and J gene assignment, in a later analysis, came from comparing TCR nucleotide sequences with IMGT/GENE-DB human TR gene sequences. In a later analysis, CDR3 sequences and most-parsimonious VDJ recombination scenarios were assigned using the TCRdist pipeline. In a later analysis, each TCR beta chain was defined by its CDR3 amino acid sequence together with its V-gene family, and reads without a unique V-gene family were excluded. In a later analysis, several hundred highly shared, low-generation-probability nucleotide sequences were removed to address suspected cross-contamination and a sequencing artifact. In a later analysis, a clonal expansion index was calculated for each public chain from normalized within-repertoire ranks of inferred template counts. In a later analysis, generation probabilities were computed with a VDJ recombination model fitted to out-of-frame rearrangements, and the resulting probabilities were checked against IGoR. A later analysis scored TCR-TCR, TCR-HLA and TCR-CMV co-occurrence with hypergeometric tests, applying a repertoire-size bias correction to TCR pairs. In a later analysis, false discovery rates were estimated by permuting HLA or CMV assignments 20 times. In a later analysis, co-occurring TCRs were grouped using DBSCAN, with TCRdist sequence similarity added in when clustering inside HLA-allele-positive subsets. For co-occurrence clustering, repertoires with fewer than 30,000 or more than 120,000 public chains were excluded, along with roughly five repertoires with anomalous nucleotide sharing. Drawn from immuneACCESS, this table holds only the in-frame rearrangements with V and J called that TCRdb kept. Clones are partly lost; checked studies trace under half to an unresolved V gene and leave the rest unexplained. V and J calls and clone size follow that table, whereas D and trimming were derived from the DNA. The sample has about 120,000 clones on record, around 83% of them singletons. The ten top clones hold about 2.9% of the sample.

Comment on this clone: Its antigen has not been determined. There are no base qualities to consult, and no much larger clone falls within one base.

Results and caveats for the whole study, not just this receptor: This cohort had only TCR beta chains sequenced, and the lack of alpha or paired-chain data limited which features could be detected. A later genetic analysis associated a missense DCLRE1C variant with V-gene and J-gene trimming of TCR beta chains, and an independent cohort replicated the association. In a later analysis, the rate of TCR association differed among HLA loci, with DRB1 alleles having the most associated TCRs and HLA-C alleles having the fewest. The presence/absence analyses assumed that sequencing depth was roughly uniform across donors, and that assumption may not be true. A total of fewer than 200 TCR beta chains were listed by the study as associated with cytomegalovirus. In vitro tests confirmed that a few of the cytomegalovirus-associated TCR beta chains recognize cytomegalovirus antigens. A cluster of highly shared sequence variants was judged likely to represent a technical artifact of the sequencing pipeline. Linkage disequilibrium might explain the correlated functional status among segregating V segments, but an unknown experimental factor could not be ruled out. CMV serostatus was the only immune exposure information available for the cohort. A further reported finding was that TCR beta sequences accurately predicted the HLA-A and HLA-B alleles for most subjects in the first cohort. A later analysis found that HLA-associated TCR beta chains were more clonally expanded and had lower generation probabilities than equally common non-associated chains. Because HLA typing was unavailable for some donors at each locus, only the typed subset was used in association tests. It was suggested by the authors that the approach could potentially be generalized to other disease states and immunological phenotypes. In an earlier analysis of 587 of the donors, most TCR beta V segments appeared in productive rearrangements about 87% or about 30% of the time, broadly matching IMGT annotations. Cytomegalovirus status was reported to be diagnosed by the classifier with high specificity and sensitivity in both the original and validation cohorts. While some public TCRs were present in many individuals, most TCR sequences turned up only very rarely across donors. Compared with the approximately 670-donor mean, donors in an Asian-associated ancestry cluster had fewer N-insertions in productive TCRs, according to a later genetic analysis. When HLA alleles, especially DR and DQ, strongly co-occurred, TCR associations were difficult to assign to individual alleles. At a false discovery rate of 0.05, a later analysis linked 15,000 to 20,000 TCR beta sequences to specific HLA alleles. Because counts were too low, 15 to 20 rarely observed V segments, including chromosome 9 orphons, were left out of the earlier analysis of 500 to 750 of the donors. Some IMGT-functional V segments, including TRBV6-2 and TRBV6-3, could not be told apart with the 87-base-pair reads, so those segments were excluded. According to a later analysis, parvovirus B19, influenza, CMV and Epstein-Barr virus appeared linked to several top co-occurrence clusters. A later analysis found that most CMV-associated TCR beta chains appeared HLA-restricted, with HLA associations seemingly driven largely by CMV exposure.

The rearranged chain carries TRBV5-4 and TRBJ2-1; perhaps TRBD1 is the D gene, with 5 bases matching. The sequencing sample was made of PBMCs. The sequence derives from a woman aged 55-70 years in good health and CMV-seropositive. Here is the DNA: TGTGCCAGCAGCTACACAGGTAATGAGCAGTTCTTC. This encodes CASSYTGNEQFF.